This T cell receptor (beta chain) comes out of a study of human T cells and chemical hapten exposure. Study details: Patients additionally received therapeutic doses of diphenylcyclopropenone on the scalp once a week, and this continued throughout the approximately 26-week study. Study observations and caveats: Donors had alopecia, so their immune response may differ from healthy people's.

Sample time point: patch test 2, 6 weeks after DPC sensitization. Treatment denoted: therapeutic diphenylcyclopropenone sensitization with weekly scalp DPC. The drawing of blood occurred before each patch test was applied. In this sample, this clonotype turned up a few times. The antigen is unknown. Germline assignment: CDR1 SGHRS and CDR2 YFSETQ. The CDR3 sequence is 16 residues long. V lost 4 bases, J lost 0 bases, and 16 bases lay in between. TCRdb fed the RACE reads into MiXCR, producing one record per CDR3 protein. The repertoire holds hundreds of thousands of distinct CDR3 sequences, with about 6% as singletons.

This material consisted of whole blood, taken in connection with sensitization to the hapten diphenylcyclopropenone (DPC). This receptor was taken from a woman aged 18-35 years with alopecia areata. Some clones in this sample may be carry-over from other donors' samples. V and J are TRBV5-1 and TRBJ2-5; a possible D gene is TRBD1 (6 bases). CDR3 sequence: CASSRNRDEYQETQYF. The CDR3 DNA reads TGCGCCAGCAGCCGAAACAGGGACGAGTACCAAGAGACCCAGTACTTC.